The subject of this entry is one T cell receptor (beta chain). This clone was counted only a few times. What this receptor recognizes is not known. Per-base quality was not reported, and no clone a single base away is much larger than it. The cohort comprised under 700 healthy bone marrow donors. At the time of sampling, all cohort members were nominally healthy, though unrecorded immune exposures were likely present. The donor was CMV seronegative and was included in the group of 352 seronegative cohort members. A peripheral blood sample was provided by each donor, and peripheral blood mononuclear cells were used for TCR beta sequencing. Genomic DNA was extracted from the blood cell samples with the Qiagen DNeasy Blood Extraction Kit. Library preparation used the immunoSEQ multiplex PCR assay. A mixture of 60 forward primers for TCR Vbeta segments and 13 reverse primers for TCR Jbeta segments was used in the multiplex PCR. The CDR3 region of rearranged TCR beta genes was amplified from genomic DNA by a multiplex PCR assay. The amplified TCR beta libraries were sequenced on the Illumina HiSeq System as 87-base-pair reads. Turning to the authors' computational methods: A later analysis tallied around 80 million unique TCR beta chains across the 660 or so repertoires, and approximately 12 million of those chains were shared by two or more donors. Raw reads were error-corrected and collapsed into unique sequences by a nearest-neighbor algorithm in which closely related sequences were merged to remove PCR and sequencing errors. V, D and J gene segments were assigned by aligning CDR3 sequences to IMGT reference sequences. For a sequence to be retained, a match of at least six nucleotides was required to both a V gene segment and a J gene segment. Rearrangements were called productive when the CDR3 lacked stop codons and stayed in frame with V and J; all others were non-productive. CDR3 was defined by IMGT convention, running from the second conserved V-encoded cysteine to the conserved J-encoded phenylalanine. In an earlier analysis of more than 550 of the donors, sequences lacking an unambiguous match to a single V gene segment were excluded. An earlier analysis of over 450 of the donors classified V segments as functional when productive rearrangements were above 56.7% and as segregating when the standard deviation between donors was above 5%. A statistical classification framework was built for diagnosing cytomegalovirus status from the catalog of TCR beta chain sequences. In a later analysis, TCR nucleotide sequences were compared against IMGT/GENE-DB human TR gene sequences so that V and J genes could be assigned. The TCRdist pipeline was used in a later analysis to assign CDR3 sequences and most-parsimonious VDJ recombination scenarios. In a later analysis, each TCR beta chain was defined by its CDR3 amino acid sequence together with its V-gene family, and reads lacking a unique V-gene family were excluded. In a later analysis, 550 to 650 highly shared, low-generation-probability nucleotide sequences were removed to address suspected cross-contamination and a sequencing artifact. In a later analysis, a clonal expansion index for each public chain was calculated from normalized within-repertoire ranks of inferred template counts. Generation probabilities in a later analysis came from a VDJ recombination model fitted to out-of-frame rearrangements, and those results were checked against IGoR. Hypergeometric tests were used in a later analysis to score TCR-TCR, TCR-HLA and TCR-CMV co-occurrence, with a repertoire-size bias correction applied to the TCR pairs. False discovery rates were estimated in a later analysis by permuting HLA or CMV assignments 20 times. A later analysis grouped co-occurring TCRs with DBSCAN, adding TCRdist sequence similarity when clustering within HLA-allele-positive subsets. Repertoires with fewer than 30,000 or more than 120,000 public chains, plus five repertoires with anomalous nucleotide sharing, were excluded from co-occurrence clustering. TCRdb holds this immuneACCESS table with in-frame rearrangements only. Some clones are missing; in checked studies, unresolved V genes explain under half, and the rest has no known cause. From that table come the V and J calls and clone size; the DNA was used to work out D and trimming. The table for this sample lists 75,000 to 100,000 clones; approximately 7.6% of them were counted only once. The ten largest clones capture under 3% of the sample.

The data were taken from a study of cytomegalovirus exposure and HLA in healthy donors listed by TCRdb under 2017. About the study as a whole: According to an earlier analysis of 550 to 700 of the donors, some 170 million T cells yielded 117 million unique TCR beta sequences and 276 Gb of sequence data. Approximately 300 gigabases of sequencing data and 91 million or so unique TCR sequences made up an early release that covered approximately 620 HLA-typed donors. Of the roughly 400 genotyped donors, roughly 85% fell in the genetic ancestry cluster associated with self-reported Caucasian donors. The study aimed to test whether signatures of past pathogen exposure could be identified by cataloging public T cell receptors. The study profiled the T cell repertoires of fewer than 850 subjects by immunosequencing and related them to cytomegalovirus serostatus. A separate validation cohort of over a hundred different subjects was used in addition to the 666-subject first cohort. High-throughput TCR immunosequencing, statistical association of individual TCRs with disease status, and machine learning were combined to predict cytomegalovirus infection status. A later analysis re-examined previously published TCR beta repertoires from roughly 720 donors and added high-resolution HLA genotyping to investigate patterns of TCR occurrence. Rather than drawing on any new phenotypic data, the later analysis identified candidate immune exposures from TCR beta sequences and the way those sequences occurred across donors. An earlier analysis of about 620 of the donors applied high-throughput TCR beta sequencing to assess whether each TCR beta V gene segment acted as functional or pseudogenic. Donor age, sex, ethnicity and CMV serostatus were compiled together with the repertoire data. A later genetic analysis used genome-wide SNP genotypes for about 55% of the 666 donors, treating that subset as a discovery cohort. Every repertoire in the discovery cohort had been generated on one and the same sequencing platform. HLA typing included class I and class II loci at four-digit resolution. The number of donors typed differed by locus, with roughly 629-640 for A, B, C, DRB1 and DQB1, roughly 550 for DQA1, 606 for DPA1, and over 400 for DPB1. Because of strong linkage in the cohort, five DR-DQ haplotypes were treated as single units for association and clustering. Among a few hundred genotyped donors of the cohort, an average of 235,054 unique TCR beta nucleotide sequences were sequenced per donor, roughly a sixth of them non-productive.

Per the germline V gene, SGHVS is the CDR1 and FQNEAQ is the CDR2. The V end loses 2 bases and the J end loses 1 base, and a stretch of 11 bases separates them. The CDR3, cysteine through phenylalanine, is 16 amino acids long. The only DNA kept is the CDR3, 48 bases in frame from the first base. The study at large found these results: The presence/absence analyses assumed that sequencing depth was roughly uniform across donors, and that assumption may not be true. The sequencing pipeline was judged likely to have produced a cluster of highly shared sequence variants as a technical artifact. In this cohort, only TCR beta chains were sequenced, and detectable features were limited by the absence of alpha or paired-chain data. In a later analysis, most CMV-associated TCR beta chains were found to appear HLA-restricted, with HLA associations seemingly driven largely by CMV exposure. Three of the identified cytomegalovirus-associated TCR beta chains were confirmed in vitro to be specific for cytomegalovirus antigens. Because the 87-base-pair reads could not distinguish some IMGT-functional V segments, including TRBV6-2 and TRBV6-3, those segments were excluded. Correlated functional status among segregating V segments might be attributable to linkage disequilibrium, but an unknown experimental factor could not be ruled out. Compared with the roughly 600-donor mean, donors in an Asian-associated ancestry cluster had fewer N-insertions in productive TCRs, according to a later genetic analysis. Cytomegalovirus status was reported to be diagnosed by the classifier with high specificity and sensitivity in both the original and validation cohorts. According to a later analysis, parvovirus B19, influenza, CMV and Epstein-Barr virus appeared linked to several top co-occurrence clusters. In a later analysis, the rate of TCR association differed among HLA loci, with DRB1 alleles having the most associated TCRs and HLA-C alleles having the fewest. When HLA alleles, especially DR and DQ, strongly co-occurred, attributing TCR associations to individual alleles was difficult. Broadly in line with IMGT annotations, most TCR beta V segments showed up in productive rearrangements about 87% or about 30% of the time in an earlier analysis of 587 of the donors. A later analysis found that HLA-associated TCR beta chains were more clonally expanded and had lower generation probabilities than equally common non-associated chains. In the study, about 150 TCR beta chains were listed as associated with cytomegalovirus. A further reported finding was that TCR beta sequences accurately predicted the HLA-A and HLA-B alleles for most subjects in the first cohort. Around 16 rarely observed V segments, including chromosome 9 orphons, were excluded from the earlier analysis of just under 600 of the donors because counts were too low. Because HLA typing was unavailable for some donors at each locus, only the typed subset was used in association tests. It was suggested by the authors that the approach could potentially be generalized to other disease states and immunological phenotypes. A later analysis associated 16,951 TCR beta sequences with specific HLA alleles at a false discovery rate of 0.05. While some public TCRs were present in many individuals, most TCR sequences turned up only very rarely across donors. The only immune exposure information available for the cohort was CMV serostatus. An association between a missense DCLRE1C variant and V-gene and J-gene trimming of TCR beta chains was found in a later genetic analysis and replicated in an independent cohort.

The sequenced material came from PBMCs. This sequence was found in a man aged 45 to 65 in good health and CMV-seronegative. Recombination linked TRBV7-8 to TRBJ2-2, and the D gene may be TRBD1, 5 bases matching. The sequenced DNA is TGTGCCAGCAGCTTAAGTAGTAGGGGGAACACCGGGGAGCTGTTTTTT. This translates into CASSLSSRGNTGELFF.